The T cell receptor (beta chain) described here comes from a study of tumor-infiltrating lymphocytes in localized non-small cell lung cancer. Study conclusions and caveats: Only some patients had TCR sequencing, depending on available tissue. Recurrence-free survival showed no association with tumor T-cell fraction.

Assay: immunoSEQ multiplex PCR; the TCRdb copy retains only in-frame clones and omits some. The sample includes 15,000 or so clones, 70% to 80% of them seen just once. Note on this clone: The target antigen is unknown.

With 1 base clipped from V and 0 bases from J, the junction kept 6 bases outside the gene matches. CDR1 is SGHVS and CDR2 is FNYEAQ in the germline V gene. This CDR3 is built from 16 residues. The source of this sequence is a human donor with non-small cell lung cancer. The chain joins TRBV7-6 to TRBJ2-7, with 7 bases fitting TRBD1. What was sequenced was lung tumor tissue. The CDR3 loop reads CASSLGVAGGSYEQYF. As DNA, the CDR3 is TGTGCCAGCAGCTTAGGGGTAGCAGGGGGCTCCTACGAGCAGTACTTC. The complete variable domain, with remaining parts taken from reference TRBV7-6 and TRBJ2-7, reads GAGVSQSPRYKVTKRGQDVALRCDPISGHVSLYWYRQALGQGPEFLTYFNYEAQQDKSGLPNDRFSAERPEGSISTLTIQRTEQRDSAMYRCASSLGVAGGSYEQYFGPGTRLTVT.